The source of this TCR beta chain is a study of cytomegalovirus exposure and HLA in healthy donors. Study-level information: Caucasian-associated ancestry cluster membership applied to about 80% of several hundred genotyped donors. Broader study findings: Cytomegalovirus status was reportedly diagnosed by the classifier with high sensitivity and specificity. DRB1 had the most TCR associations and HLA-C the fewest, a later analysis found, with rates varying by HLA locus. In a later analysis, at a false discovery rate of 0.05, roughly 17,000 TCR beta sequences matched HLA alleles.

For this clone: Its specificity is unknown.

PCR amplification relied on 60 Vbeta primers (plus 13 Jbeta primers). The data were produced by immunoSEQ multiplex PCR, yet TCRdb's version contains in-frame clones alone and is incomplete. The profile covers 100,000 to 150,000 clones, with about 8.5% appearing a single time and under 5.5% taken by the ten largest. This TCR was sampled from a man aged 35 to 55 in good health and CMV-seronegative. Sequenced material: PBMCs.

The CDR3 sequence: CASSPPEGSGRNTGELFF. CDR3 nucleotides: TGTGCCAGCAGCCCTCCTGAGGGGAGCGGGAGGAACACCGGGGAGCTGTTTTTT. The chain combines TRBV7-9 with TRBJ2-2, with 8 positions matching TRBD2. Losses at the gene ends were 5 bases for V and 1 base for J; bases not matched to a gene: 12. CDR3 length: 18 amino acids. CDR1 is SEHNR and CDR2 is FQNEAQ in the germline V gene (reference sequence).